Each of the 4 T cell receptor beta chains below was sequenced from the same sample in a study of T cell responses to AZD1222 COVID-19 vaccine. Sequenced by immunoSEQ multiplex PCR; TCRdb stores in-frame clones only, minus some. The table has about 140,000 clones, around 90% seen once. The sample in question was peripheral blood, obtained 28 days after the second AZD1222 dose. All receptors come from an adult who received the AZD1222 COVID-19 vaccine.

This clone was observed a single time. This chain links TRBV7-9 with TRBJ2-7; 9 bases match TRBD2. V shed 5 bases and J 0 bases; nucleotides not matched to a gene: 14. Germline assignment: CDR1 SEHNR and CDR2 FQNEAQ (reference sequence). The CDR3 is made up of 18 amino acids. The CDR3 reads CASSPRWATSGISYEQYF. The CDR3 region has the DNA TGTGCCAGCAGCCCCCGGTGGGCGACTAGCGGTATCTCCTACGAGCAGTACTTC.

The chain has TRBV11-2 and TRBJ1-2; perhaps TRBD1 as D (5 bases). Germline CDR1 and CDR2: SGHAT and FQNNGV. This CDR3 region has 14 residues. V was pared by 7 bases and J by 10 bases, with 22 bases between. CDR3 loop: CASTKDNRAWDYTF. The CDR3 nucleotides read TGTGCCAGCACCAAGGACAATCGAGCGTGGGACTACACCTTC.

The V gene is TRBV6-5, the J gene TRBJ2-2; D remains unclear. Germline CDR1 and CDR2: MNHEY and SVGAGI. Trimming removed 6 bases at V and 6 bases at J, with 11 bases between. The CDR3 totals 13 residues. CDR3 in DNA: TGTGCCAGCAGCCCCCAGGTCCCCGGGGAGCTGTTTTTT. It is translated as CASSPQVPGELFF.

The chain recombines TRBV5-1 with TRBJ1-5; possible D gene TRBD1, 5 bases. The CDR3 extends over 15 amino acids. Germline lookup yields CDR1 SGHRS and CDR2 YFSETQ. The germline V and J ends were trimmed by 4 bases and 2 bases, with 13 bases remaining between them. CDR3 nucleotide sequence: TGCGCCAGCAGCCCTGAACCGACAGGCAATCAGCCCCAGCATTTT. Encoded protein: CASSPEPTGNQPQHF.